The entry below describes one T cell receptor (beta chain). Its recognized antigen is unknown. There are no base qualities to consult, and no much larger clone falls within one base. TCR beta CDR3 regions were amplified from RNA transcripts. The first round of RT-PCR for the TCR CDR3 was performed with the HTBI primer set and the Qiagen OneStep RT-PCR kit. Libraries were constructed in a second round of multiplex PCR, after which size selection and purification were performed. Libraries were sequenced paired-end with 100 bp reads on an Illumina HiSeq2000. In the original analysis: Raw data were processed with SOAPnuke, discarding reads with adapters, uncalled bases, mean Phred below 15, or no exact constant-primer or identifier match. COPE v1.2.5 was used to merge the high-quality paired reads, and each unique nucleotide sequence was defined as a clonotype. MiTCR v1.1 was used to align the clonotypes against IMGT TRBV, TRBD and TRBJ reference segments. The analysis included only V-J combinations with a frequency above 0.0001, which together covered about 99% of the repertoires. The TCS score was defined as F50 (clonal expansion) divided by E x V (chaos), with BLOSUM62-based TCRdist calculated between CDR3 peptides within each V-J. Welch's t-statistics and random forest reduced roughly 500 V-J features to fewer than 15, which were used in a naive Bayes classifier (R e1071). The similarity between thyroid and blood repertoires was quantified using the Morisita-Horn index. TCRdb redid the processing of the public reads, applying fastp at Q25 and MiXCR, and retained in-frame beta chains. Merged by CDR3 protein, the rows form single entries marked with the most common genes and DNA. Here the V and J calls rest on TCRdb's processing, not on the authors' analysis. In this sample the table shows hundreds of thousands of distinct CDR3 sequences, about two fifths of which occur a single time. The leading ten clones occupy roughly 8.3% of the sample.

Stable Graves' hyperthyroidism was defined as the absence of progression to ophthalmopathy over 18 months of follow-up. Hyperthyroidism patients were aged 18 to 65 years and newly diagnosed, with disease duration of less than 2 months. Patients with uncontrolled infections, other autoimmune diseases, pregnancy or lactation were excluded. Diagnoses were based on clinical symptoms, serum thyroxine and TRAb, thyroid ultrasound and orbital computed tomography. PBMCs were separated from 8 to 10 ml of fresh peripheral blood using Ficoll-Paque density gradient centrifugation. Trizol reagent was used to extract total RNA, and RNA quality was then checked on an Agilent 2100 Bioanalyzer. The sample belongs to a study of T cells in Graves' hyperthyroidism and ophthalmopathy (dated by TCRdb to between 2018 and 2021). With regard to the full study: Peripheral blood was sampled at the time of initial diagnosis, prior to any treatment. To identify TCR V-J signatures that set the groups apart, the researchers used a discovery cohort of 100 patients, made up of around 40 with Graves' ophthalmopathy and approximately 57 with stable Graves' hyperthyroidism. The 95 to 100 discovery patients were randomly split 7:3 into training and test sets. Prospective prediction of ophthalmopathy was tested in an independent validation cohort of 18 to 20 hyperthyroidism patients and around 16 patients who later progressed to ophthalmopathy. Following sampling, methimazole starting at 30 mg daily was given to hyperthyroidism patients, and high-dose intravenous methylprednisolone was given to ophthalmopathy patients. In addition, the study compared T-cell repertoires in thyroid tissue and in blood from several Graves' hyperthyroidism patients. The paper reports TCR Vbeta CDR3 sequencing of about 140 peripheral blood samples: under 45 ophthalmopathy, over 70 hyperthyroidism and around 17 progressor patients.

The research as a whole found: A model built on a 13 V-J signature distinguished ophthalmopathy from stable hyperthyroidism, reaching about 89% sensitivity and 81.08% specificity in cross-validation and 80%/75% in testing. During validation, the model predicted progression to ophthalmopathy a median of approximately 6.5 months ahead of onset, with 70.59% sensitivity and 72.22% specificity. No statistical method was used to fix the sample size in advance, and group allocation was not hidden from the investigators. Blood samples also contained most of the expanded thyroid clonotypes (frequency above 0.001), which suggests that blood repertoires may reflect thyroid immune responses.

The CDR3 has 13 amino acids, counting the end cysteine and phenylalanine. Here the CDR3 DNA is all that survives: 39 bases in frame from base 1. The trim is 4 bases for V and 7 bases for J, with a gap of 15 bases between the germline ends. The germline V gene gives CDR1 as SGDLS and CDR2 as YYNGEE. This receptor was taken from a man between 18 and 35 years old with Graves' hyperthyroidism. Source material: blood. The V and J genes are TRBV9 and TRBJ2-7; TRBD2 might be the D gene, on 6 matching bases. The CDR3 loop reads CASSPRLDSEQYF. In nucleotide form, the sequence is TGTGCCAGCAGCCCGCGACTAGATTCGGAGCAGTACTTC.